The clone carrying this TCR beta chain was detected only a few times. Its antigen is unidentified. This entry comes from a study of T-cell memory formation after mild COVID-19. Each CDR3 protein is one row after TCRdb ran MiXCR on the 5' RACE reads. The sample consists of over 130,000 distinct CDR3 sequences, 11% to 15% of them appearing once. Findings of the study overall: Detection of some responders pre-infection suggested pre-existing cross-reactive memory T cells participated. Whereas later expanders leaned CD4+, clones contracting day 15 to 85 showed a balanced CD4/CD8 makeup. For second-wave clones that peaked at day 37, SARS-CoV-2 specificity went unverified.

The CDR3 is 17 amino acids. Germline values: CDR1 MGHRA, CDR2 YSYEKL. Trimming stripped 4 bases from V and 0 bases from J, with 16 bases between. The sequence derives from an adult woman who had mild COVID-19 (a few samples of this study predate the infection). Cell type and time point are not known. Sequenced sample: PBMCs or a T cell subset sorted from them (not recorded which). The chain couples TRBV4-1 to TRBJ2-1; D might be TRBD1 (6 bases). The CDR3 here is CASSLHPGESSYNEQFF. In DNA form, the CDR3 reads TGCGCCAGCAGCCTTCACCCAGGGGAGAGCTCCTACAATGAGCAGTTCTTC.